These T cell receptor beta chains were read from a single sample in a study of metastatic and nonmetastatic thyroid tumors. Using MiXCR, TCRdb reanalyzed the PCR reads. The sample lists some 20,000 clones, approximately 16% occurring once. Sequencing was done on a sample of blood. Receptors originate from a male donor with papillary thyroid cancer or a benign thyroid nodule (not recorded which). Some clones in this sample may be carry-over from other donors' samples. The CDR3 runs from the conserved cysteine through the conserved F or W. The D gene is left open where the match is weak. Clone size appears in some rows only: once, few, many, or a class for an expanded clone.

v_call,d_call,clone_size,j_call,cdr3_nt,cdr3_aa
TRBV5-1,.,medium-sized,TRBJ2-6,TGCGCCAGCAGCTTTACTTTTTTAGGTGTCGAATCTGGGGCCAACGTCCTGACTTTC,CASSFTFLGVESGANVLTF
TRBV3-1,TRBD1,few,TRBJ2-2,TGTGCCAGCAGACCGGACAGGGATAACACCGGGGAGCTGTTTTTT,CASRPDRDNTGELFF
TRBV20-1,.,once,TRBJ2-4,TGCGGTGCTGGGATGGCAGCGTTAGCCAAAAACATTCAGTACTTC,CGAGMAALAKNIQYF
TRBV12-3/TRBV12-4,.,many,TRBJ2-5,TGTGCCAGTTCCGTGGGGAAAGAGACCCAGTACTTC,CASSVGKETQYF
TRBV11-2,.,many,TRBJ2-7,TGTGCCAGCAGCTTAGAACCAGTACACGAGCAGTACTTC,CASSLEPVHEQYF
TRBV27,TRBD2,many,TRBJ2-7,TGTGCCAGCAGGGTCCTCGGCGGGAGCTCCTACGAGCAGTACTTC,CASRVLGGSSYEQYF
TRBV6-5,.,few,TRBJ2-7,TGTGCCAGCAGTTATGGGACCGCGTCCTACGAGCAGTACTTC,CASSYGTASYEQYF
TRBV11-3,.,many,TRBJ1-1,TGTGCCAGCAGCCCTCTAGGGGGTTGGGGGGGTGAAGCTTTCTTT,CASSPLGGWGGEAFF
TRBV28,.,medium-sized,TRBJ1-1,TGTGCCAGCAGCACCCCTGGCCCTGGGAACACTGAAGCTTTCTTT,CASSTPGPGNTEAFF
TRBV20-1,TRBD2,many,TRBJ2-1,TGCAGTGCTAGAGATAGCGGGAGGGCCTACAATGAGCAGTTCTTC,CSARDSGRAYNEQFF
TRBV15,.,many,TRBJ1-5,TGTGCCACCAGCTACCGCCTGGGGAAGCCCCAGCATTTT,CATSYRLGKPQHF
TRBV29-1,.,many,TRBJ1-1,TGCAGCGTTGAAGGTCAAGTGGGGACTGAAGCTTTCTTT,CSVEGQVGTEAFF
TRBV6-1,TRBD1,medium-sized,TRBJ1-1,TGTGCCAGCAGATACAGGGGGCTGATGAACACTGAAGCTTTCTTT,CASRYRGLMNTEAFF
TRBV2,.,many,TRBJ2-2,TGTGCCAGCAGTGAATTGAACGGGGAGCTGTTTTTT,CASSELNGELFF
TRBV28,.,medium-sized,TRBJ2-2,TGTGCCAGCAGGCAGGGAGGCTTCGGGGAGCTGTTTTTT,CASRQGGFGELFF
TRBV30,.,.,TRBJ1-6,TGTGCCTGGAGTGCCTCGGGGGGTTCACCCCTCCACTTT,CAWSASGGSPLHF
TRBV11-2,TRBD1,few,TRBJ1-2,TGTGCCAGCAGCTTAGTTCGGGACAGACACTCTGGCCACACCTTC,CASSLVRDRHSGHTF
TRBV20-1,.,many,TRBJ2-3,TGCAGTGCTAGAGATCCCTCCCGGCATACATACACAGATACGCAGTATTTT,CSARDPSRHTYTDTQYF
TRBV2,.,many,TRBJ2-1,TGTGCCAGCAGTGAGGGATTTTTCTCCTACAATGAGCAGTTCTTC,CASSEGFFSYNEQFF
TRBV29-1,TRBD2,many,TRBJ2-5,TGCAGCGTTGAGTGGCGGGGGAGAGAGACCCAGTACTTC,CSVEWRGRETQYF
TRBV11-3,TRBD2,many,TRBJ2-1,TGTGCCAGCAGCGCCTATAGCGGGAGCGGGAATGAGCAGTTCTTC,CASSAYSGSGNEQFF
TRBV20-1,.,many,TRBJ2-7,TGCAGTGCTAGAGATGTCAGGGGCTACGAGCAGTACTTC,CSARDVRGYEQYF
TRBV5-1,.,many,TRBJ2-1,TGCGCCAGCAGCTTTCGGAATGAGCAGTTCTTC,CASSFRNEQFF
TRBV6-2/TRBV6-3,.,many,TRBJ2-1,TGTGCCAGCAGTTACGACAGGTATAACAATGAGCAGTTCTTC,CASSYDRYNNEQFF
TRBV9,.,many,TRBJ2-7,TGTGCCAGCAGCGTAGGAATAGCGGCCTCCTACGAGCAGTACTTC,CASSVGIAASYEQYF
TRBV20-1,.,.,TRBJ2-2,TGCAGTGCTAGAGATGGTAGGGGGAACACCGGGGAGCTGTTTTTT,CSARDGRGNTGELFF
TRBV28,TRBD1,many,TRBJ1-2,TGTGCCAGCAGTTTATGGAGACAGGGGAAAGGCTACACCTTC,CASSLWRQGKGYTF
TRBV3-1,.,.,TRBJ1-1,TGTGCCAGCAGCCAAGTTTCGGGAAACACTGAAGCTTCCTTT,CASSQVSGNTEASF
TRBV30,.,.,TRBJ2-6,TGTGCCGGAATGGGGCTATCTGGGGCCAACGTCCTGACTTTC,CAGMGLSGANVLTF
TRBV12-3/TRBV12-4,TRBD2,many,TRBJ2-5,TGTGCCAGCGGTTGGGAACTAGCGGGAGGGCCTTGGGAGACCCAGTACTTC,CASGWELAGGPWETQYF
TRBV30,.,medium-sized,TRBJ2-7,TGTGCCTGGAGTAATTCGGGGGAGTACGAGCAGTACTTC,CAWSNSGEYEQYF
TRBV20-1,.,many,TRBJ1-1,TGCAGTGCTAGAGATAAGAGACACCCGAACACTGAAGCTTTCTTT,CSARDKRHPNTEAFF
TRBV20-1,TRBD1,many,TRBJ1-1,TGCAGTACCCAACAGGGGGACACTGAAGCTTTCTTT,CSTQQGDTEAFF
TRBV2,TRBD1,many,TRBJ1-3,TGTGCCAGCAGTGGACAGGGGATAGGAAACACCATATATTTT,CASSGQGIGNTIYF
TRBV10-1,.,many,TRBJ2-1,TGCGCCAGCAGTGCTAACTGGGGGGATGAGCAGTTCTTC,CASSANWGDEQFF
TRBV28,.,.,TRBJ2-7,TGTGCCAGCAGTTTCGGACCGGGGGTGAAGTGCTCCTACGAGCAGTACTTC,CASSFGPGVKCSYEQYF
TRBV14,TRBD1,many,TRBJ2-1,TGTGCCAGCAGCCCCAACAGGGGTAATGAGCAGTTCTTC,CASSPNRGNEQFF
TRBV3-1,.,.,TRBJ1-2,TGTGCCATCAGCCAAGGCTGTGCAGCCGACCGGTTGAACTATGGCTACACCTTC,CAISQGCAADRLNYGYTF
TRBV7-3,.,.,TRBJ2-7,TGTGCCAGCAGCTTAACGAAGGGCCGCGAGCAGTACTTC,CASSLTKGREQYF
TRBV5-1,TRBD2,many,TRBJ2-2,TGCGCCAGCAAGGGGCTAGCGGGGACCGGGGAGCTGTTTTTT,CASKGLAGTGELFF
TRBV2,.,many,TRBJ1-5,TGTGCCAGCACACAAGAGAATGGCAATCAGCCCCAGCATTTT,CASTQENGNQPQHF
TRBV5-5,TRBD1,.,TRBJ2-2,TGTGCCGGCAGCTTGCTCCAGGGGGCTTTGACCGGGGAGCTGTTCTTT,CAGSLLQGALTGELFF
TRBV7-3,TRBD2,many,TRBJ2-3,TGTGCCAGCAGCTTAACTAGCGGGATCGCAGATACGCAGTATTTT,CASSLTSGIADTQYF
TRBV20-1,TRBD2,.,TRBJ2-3,TGCAGTTCAAGAGGAAGGGGTACTAGCGGGATCGGAGATACGCAGTATTTT,CSSRGRGTSGIGDTQYF
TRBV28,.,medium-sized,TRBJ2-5,TGTGCCAGCAGTTTACGACTAATGGCCAGCGGGGAGACCCAGTACTTC,CASSLRLMASGETQYF
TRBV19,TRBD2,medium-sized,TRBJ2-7,TGTGCCAGTAGGGGGCCGGGGAGGGGCGCCTACGAGCAGTACTTC,CASRGPGRGAYEQYF
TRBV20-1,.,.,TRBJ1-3,TGCAGTGCTAGAGTTACAGGATTCGGAAACACCATATATTTT,CSARVTGFGNTIYF